Below are 29 T cell receptor beta chains sequenced from a single sample in a study of T cell repertoires in cytomegalovirus infection. Each CDR3 protein is one row after TCRdb ran MiXCR on the reads. The sample has about 180,000 distinct CDR3 sequences, around 15% seen once. The sequenced material came from PBMCs. Receptors were obtained from a human donor in good health (CMV status not recorded). Some clones in this sample may be carry-over from other donors' samples.

This clonotype was detected a few times. V and J are TRBV7-2 and TRBJ2-5; possibly TRBD2 for D (5 bases). This CDR3 spans 17 amino acids. V was pared by 5 bases and J by 5 bases, with 24 bases between. Germline CDR1 reads SGHTA; CDR2 reads FQGNSA. This CDR3 is CASSPLPPGNLQETQYF. Written as DNA, the CDR3 is TGTGCCAGCAGCCCCCTCCCCCCCGGGAACCTCCAGGAGACCCAGTACTTC.

There are many counts of this clonotype. The CDR3 nucleotides read TGTGCCAGCAGGGAACCTGTGGGAAACACCATATATTTT. Translated: CASREPVGNTIYF. This chain links TRBV25-1 with TRBJ1-3, with D unresolved. V was cut by 6 bases and J by 4 bases, with 10 bases left in between. CDR1 is MGHDK, CDR2 SYGVNS, per germline. The CDR3 covers 13 residues. The full variable domain, in which reference TRBV25-1 and TRBJ1-3 provide the parts outside the CDR3, is EADIYQTPRYLVIGTGKKITLECSQTMGHDKMYWYQQDPGMELHLIHYSYGVNSTEKGDLSSESTVSRIRTEHFPLTLESARPSHTSQYLCASREPVGNTIYFGEGSWLTVV.

The chain employs TRBV6-5 and TRBJ1-1; 7 nucleotides agree with TRBD1. V was clipped by 2 bases and J by 4 bases; unmatched bases: 7. Germline values: CDR1 MNHEY, CDR2 SVGAGI. The CDR3 runs 15 residues. CDR3 sequence: CASSYKSGGSTEAFF. DNA for the CDR3: TGTGCCAGCAGTTACAAGTCAGGGGGGAGCACTGAAGCTTTCTTT.

Ten or more counts support this clonotype. This chain links TRBV7-3 with TRBJ2-7; possibly TRBD1 for D (6 bases). Trimming took 0 bases from V and 3 from J, leaving 15 bases between them. Germline-derived CDR1 and CDR2 are SGHTA and FQGTGA. CDR3 length: 16 residues. The CDR3 nucleotides are TGTGCCAGCAGCTTAACGGTTGGGGGCTACGACTACGAGCAGTACTTC. This translates into CASSLTVGGYDYEQYF.

This clonotype was recorded a few times. The chain combines TRBV6-2 or TRBV6-3 with TRBJ2-1; 9 bases are a match to TRBD2. Germline V CDR1 and CDR2: MNHEY, SVGEGT. The CDR3 is made up of 11 amino acids. V lost 5 bases and J lost 13; bases outside the gene matches: 3. CDR3: CASSQGTSQFF. CDR3 nucleotides: TGTGCCAGCAGTCAGGGGACTAGCCAGTTCTTC.

The J gene is TRBJ1-3, the V gene TRBV4-1, with D hard to call. The CDR3 loop spans 15 amino acids. Trimming removed 0 bases from V and 5 bases from J, with 11 bases in between. Germline CDR1 MGHRA, CDR2 YSYEKL. This CDR3 reads CASSQDGVARNTIYF. The CDR3 nucleotides read TGCGCCAGCAGCCAAGACGGAGTAGCAAGAAACACCATATATTTT.

This clonotype was detected only a few times. The rearrangement uses TRBV7-2 and TRBJ1-5, with D perhaps TRBD1 (5 bases). Trimming shortened V by 2 bases and J by 3 bases, and 11 bases separated the two germline ends. The germline V gene encodes CDR1 SGHTA and CDR2 FQGNSA. The CDR3 is 15 residues long. The CDR3 DNA sequence: TGTGCCAGCAGCTTAAGGCAGGGCCTCAATCAGCCCCAGCATTTT. Amino acids: CASSLRQGLNQPQHF. Combining the CDR3 with reference TRBV7-2 and TRBJ1-5 gives the whole variable domain GAGVSQSPSNKVTEKGKDVELRCDPISGHTALYWYRQSLGQGLEFLIYFQGNSAPDKSGLPSDRFSAERTGGSVSTLTIQRTQQEDSAVYLCASSLRQGLNQPQHFGDGTRLSIL.

Many counts were recorded for this clonotype. J is TRBJ2-1 and V is TRBV7-8; the D call may be TRBD1 or TRBD2 (5 bases each). Trimming cost V 1 base and J 8 bases, with 12 bases left between them. Germline CDR1 is SGHVS and CDR2 is FQNEAQ. This CDR3 has 14 amino acids. The CDR3 reads CASSLEEGYDEQFF. In nucleotides, the CDR3 is TGTGCCAGCAGCTTAGAAGAGGGGTACGATGAGCAGTTCTTC.

A few counts support this clonotype. The V gene is TRBV19, the J gene TRBJ2-5, with 9 bases identical to TRBD2. Germline V lookup: CDR1 LNHDA, CDR2 SQIVND (reference sequence). V lost 6 bases to trimming and J lost 0 bases; unmatched junction nucleotides: 2. This CDR3 has 14 amino acids. The DNA of the CDR3 is TGTGCCAGTAGAGGACTAGCGTACCAAGAGACCCAGTACTTC. Translating gives CASRGLAYQETQYF.

In its sample, this clonotype was seen many times. For the CDR3, the DNA is TGTGCCAGCAGGCTGTCCCGGGACAGATACTCTGGGGCCAACGTCCTGACTTTC. It translates to CASRLSRDRYSGANVLTF. This chain uses TRBV28 with TRBJ2-6; 7 nucleotides line up with TRBD1. The CDR3 has 18 residues. Per germline, CDR1 MDHEN and CDR2 SYDVKM. Germline trimming cut 6 bases from V and 0 bases from J; bases unmatched to any gene: 11.

There are a few counts of this clonotype. The chain employs TRBV10-3 and TRBJ2-7; 9 nucleotides agree with TRBD2. The CDR3 contains 14 residues. CDR1 is ENHRY and CDR2 is SYGVKD in the germline V gene. V lost 10 bases, J lost 6 bases, and 13 bases stayed unmatched. Here the CDR3 reads CATRGDSGRSEQYF. CDR3 DNA sequence: TGTGCCACCCGGGGGGATAGCGGGAGATCCGAGCAGTACTTC.

This clonotype was seen only a few times. The V gene is TRBV18, the J gene TRBJ2-1; TRBD2 matches 11 bases. Trimming took 2 bases from V and 0 from J; bases not matched to a gene: 0. CDR1 is KGHSH and CDR2 is LQKENI in the germline V gene. There are 16 residues in the CDR3. The CDR3 DNA sequence: TGTGCCAGCTCACCAACTAGCGGGAGCTCCTACAATGAGCAGTTCTTC. It encodes CASSPTSGSSYNEQFF. The full variable domain, with the rest looked up from reference TRBV18 and TRBJ2-1, is NAGVMQNPRHLVRRRGQEARLRCSPMKGHSHVYWYRQLPEEGLKFMVYLQKENIIDESGMPKERFSAEFPKEGPSILRIQQVVRGDSAAYFCASSPTSGSSYNEQFFGPGTRLTVL.

This clonotype has ten or more counts. This sequence joins TRBV7-8 and TRBJ1-1; no reliable D call. With 6 bases removed from V and 4 bases from J, the gap between germline ends came to 24 bases. This CDR3 is built from 17 residues. The V gene's germline CDR1 is SGHVS and CDR2 FQNEAQ. The CDR3 reads CASSQQVVAGFGTEAFF. The CDR3 DNA reads TGTGCCAGCAGTCAACAAGTGGTTGCGGGTTTCGGCACTGAAGCTTTCTTT.

This clonotype was found many times. The genes are TRBV5-4 and TRBJ2-2; D not resolved. The ends were cut back, 0 bases at V and 6 bases at J, with 6 bases in the middle. The V gene's germline CDR1 is SGHNT and CDR2 YYREEE (reference sequence). This CDR3 has 13 residues. CDR3 loop: CASSLDVAGELFF. The CDR3 bases are TGTGCCAGCAGCTTGGATGTCGCCGGGGAGCTGTTTTTT. Looking up the rest from reference TRBV5-4 and TRBJ2-2 gives the full variable domain: ETGVTQSPTHLIKTRGQQVTLRCSSQSGHNTVSWYQQALGQGPQFIFQYYREEENGRGNFPPRFSGLQFPNYSSELNVNALELDDSALYLCASSLDVAGELFFGEGSRLTVL.

The chain joins TRBV5-1 to TRBJ1-2, with D perhaps TRBD1 (6 bases). Germline CDR1 SGHRS, CDR2 YFSETQ. The germline V and J ends were trimmed by 4 bases and 2 bases, with 12 bases remaining between them. The CDR3 runs 14 residues. CDR3 residues: CASSPGAPNYGYTF. CDR3 bases: TGCGCCAGCAGCCCAGGGGCGCCAAACTATGGCTACACCTTC.

The chain links TRBV6-1 to TRBJ1-6; 7 nucleotides align to TRBD1. The CDR3 spans 16 residues. Germline loops: CDR1 MNHNS, CDR2 SASEGT. Trimming at V came to 7 bases and at J to 7 bases, leaving 13 bases not matched to a gene. CDR3 bases: TGTGCCAGCACCTCTGCGACAGGGATTCAGAATTCACCCCTCCACTTT. This gives the protein CASTSATGIQNSPLHF.

This clonotype came up many times. The chain has TRBV7-9 and TRBJ2-4; TRBD1 or TRBD2 may be the D gene (6 bases each). This CDR3 is built from 11 residues. Trimming stripped 8 bases from V and 7 bases from J, with 9 bases between. CDR1 SEHNR and CDR2 FQNEAQ come from the germline V gene (reference sequence). The CDR3 DNA reads TGTGCCAGCGAAGGGGGGAACATTCAGTACTTC. This codes for CASEGGNIQYF. Based on the CDR3 plus reference TRBV7-9 and TRBJ2-4, the full variable domain is DTGVSQNPRHKITKRGQNVTFRCDPISEHNRLYWYRQTLGQGPEFLTYFQNEAQLEKSRLLSDRFSAERPKGSFSTLEIQRTEQGDSAMYLCASEGGNIQYFGAGTRLSVL.

This clonotype was seen at least ten times. The rearrangement uses TRBV7-2 and TRBJ1-5; D gene uncertain. The CDR3 totals 13 residues. Between the trimmed V and J ends, which lost 3 bases and 7 bases, there was a span of 10 bases. Germline V gene data show CDR1 as SGHTA and CDR2 as FQGNSA. CDR3 residues: CASSLEGKQPQHF. The CDR3 DNA follows: TGTGCCAGCAGCTTGGAAGGGAAGCAGCCCCAGCATTTT.

The chain couples TRBV11-2 to TRBJ2-3; D unclear. This CDR3 comprises 15 residues. From germline, CDR1 is SGHAT and CDR2 FQNNGV. V lost 2 bases, J lost 0 bases, and 9 bases lay in between. The CDR3: CASSLSGISTDTQYF. In DNA, the CDR3 is TGTGCCAGCAGCTTATCCGGTATAAGCACAGATACGCAGTATTTT.

A few counts support this clonotype. V and J are TRBV19 and TRBJ2-7; TRBD2 might be the D (6 bases). CDR3 size: 13 residues. V gave up 4 bases and J gave up 4 bases, with 11 bases separating them. Germline V gives CDR1 LNHDA, CDR2 SQIVND (reference sequence). The CDR3: CASSKAGGYEQYF. The CDR3 DNA follows: TGTGCCAGTAGTAAGGCCGGGGGATACGAGCAGTACTTC.

The chain joins TRBV12-3 or TRBV12-4 to TRBJ2-2; a weak D match, TRBD2 (7 bases). Trimming took off 7 bases at V and 4 bases at J, with 19 bases between the two ends. CDR3 length equals 16 residues. For the CDR3, the DNA is TGTGCCAGCACACACAATAAGGGAGGGGGCACCGGGGAGCTGTTTTTT. Residues: CASTHNKGGGTGELFF.

This clonotype came up a few times. The V gene is TRBV9, the J gene TRBJ2-5; perhaps D is TRBD1 or TRBD2 (5 bases each). CDR1 is SGDLS, CDR2 YYNGEE, per germline. Trimming shortened V by 3 bases and J by 0 bases, and 21 bases separated the two germline ends. The CDR3 has 18 amino acids. CDR3: CASSGGIGEPPYQETQYF. The CDR3, as DNA: TGTGCCAGCAGCGGTGGAATAGGGGAGCCCCCATACCAAGAGACCCAGTACTTC.

This clonotype was detected a few times. V gene TRBV27 combines with J gene TRBJ1-2; no firm D call. With 3 bases removed from V and 4 bases from J, the gap between germline ends came to 12 bases. The CDR3 spans 14 residues. The V gene's germline CDR1 is MNHEY and CDR2 SMNVEV (reference sequence). In DNA, the CDR3 is TGTGCCAGCAGTTTGCACCCGCTCGGCTATGGCTACACCTTC. Amino acids: CASSLHPLGYGYTF.

This clonotype has more than one count but fewer than ten. The chain employs TRBV6-2 or TRBV6-3 and TRBJ1-1; no definite D call. From germline, CDR1 is MNHEY and CDR2 SVGEGT. The length of the CDR3 is 15 residues. The V end was cut by 0 bases, the J end by 5 bases, with 13 bases between. CDR3 protein: CASSYSAPTLTEAFF. For the CDR3, the DNA is TGTGCCAGCAGTTACTCCGCACCGACTTTGACTGAAGCTTTCTTT.

The rearrangement uses TRBV28 and TRBJ2-7, with TRBD2 matching 7 bases. The junction had 3 bases not matched to a gene; V was cut back by 2 bases and J by 5 bases. This CDR3 is built from 13 residues. Germline CDR1 MDHEN, CDR2 SYDVKM. The CDR3 is CASSLAGDDEQYF. In DNA, the CDR3 is TGTGCCAGCAGTTTAGCGGGAGACGACGAGCAGTACTTC.

The chain uses TRBV29-1 and TRBJ2-3; 7 nucleotides line up with TRBD2. The germline gives CDR1 SQVTM, CDR2 ANQGSEA. The trim removed 4 bases at V and 4 bases at J, leaving 2 bases unmatched. The CDR3 is made up of 12 amino acids. The CDR3 region is CSVGEGSDTQYF. For the CDR3, the DNA is TGCAGCGTTGGGGAGGGGTCAGATACGCAGTATTTT.

About this clonotype itself: This may arise from a read error, as a much more abundant clone is one base away. V gene TRBV14 combines with J gene TRBJ2-2; D may be TRBD1 (6 bases). Germline V gives CDR1 SGHDN, CDR2 FVKESK. The CDR3 is 14 amino acids. V lost 4 bases to trimming and J lost 3 bases, with 9 bases between them. The CDR3: CASSRGQYTGELFF. The CDR3 nucleotides are TGTGCCAGCAGCCGAGGACAGTACACCGGGGAGCTGTTTTTT.

This clonotype was picked up many times. The chain is built from TRBV28 and TRBJ2-7, with 8 bases identical to TRBD2. CDR3 size: 17 residues. Germline lookup yields CDR1 MDHEN and CDR2 SYDVKM. The V gene end was trimmed by 1 base and the J gene end by 4 bases; junction bases not matched to a gene: 12. CDR3 in DNA: TGTGCCAGCAGTTTATCGCTGCCAGGGACTAGTGGATACGAGCAGTACTTC. This sequence encodes CASSLSLPGTSGYEQYF.

This clonotype was found a few times. The rearrangement links TRBV24-1 to TRBJ2-1; a weak D match, TRBD2 (5 bases). This CDR3 comprises 12 residues. The V end lost 9 bases, the J end lost 6 bases, and 11 bases lay between the germline ends. Germline CDR1 reads KGHDR; CDR2 reads SFDVKD. This CDR3 is CATDGGGNEQFF. For the CDR3, the DNA is TGTGCCACCGACGGAGGAGGCAATGAGCAGTTCTTC.